The 20 T cell receptor beta chains below all came from one sample that was sequenced in a study of T cell responses to AZD1222 COVID-19 vaccine. Profiling relied on immunoSEQ multiplex PCR, and the TCRdb table lists in-frame clones only, not all of them. The table records around 77,000 clones, over 75% of them present only once. The sample was peripheral blood, taken on day 0 of AZD1222 vaccination. These receptor sequences come from an adult in good health.

The V gene is TRBV5-4, the J gene TRBJ1-4; no reliable D call. CDR1 SGHNT and CDR2 YYREEE come from the germline V gene (reference sequence). Trimming took off 0 bases at V and 8 bases at J, with 14 bases between the two ends. The CDR3 is made up of 15 amino acids. As DNA, the CDR3 is TGTGCCAGCAGCTTGGGTGCCGGGCTTGGGGAAAAACTGTTTTTT. Residues: CASSLGAGLGEKLFF.

The V and J genes are TRBV20-1 and TRBJ2-1; either TRBD1 or TRBD2 may fit D (5 bases each). Germline V gives CDR1 DFQATT, CDR2 SNEGSKA (reference sequence). With 2 bases removed from V and 8 bases from J, the gap between germline ends came to 7 bases. The CDR3 is 11 amino acids. In DNA form, the CDR3 reads TGCAGTGCTAGACGGGACCATGAGCAGTTCTTC. Its translation: CSARRDHEQFF.

J is TRBJ1-6 and V is TRBV6-5; D is undetermined. CDR1 and CDR2 (germline): MNHEY, SVGAGI. Deletions cut 2 bases from V and 11 bases from J, with 16 bases between. This CDR3 is built from 15 residues. The CDR3 DNA is TGTGCCAGCAGTTACGGTGGATCAACGGTGGCACCCCTCCACTTT. This codes for CASSYGGSTVAPLHF.

This sequence joins TRBV6-2 or TRBV6-3 and TRBJ1-1, with D perhaps TRBD1 (6 bases). V lost 4 bases to trimming and J lost 4 bases, with 13 bases between them. CDR3 length equals 14 residues. The V gene's germline CDR1 is MNHEY and CDR2 SVGEGT. The CDR3 DNA reads TGTGCCAGCAGTTTGGCAGGGGAGAGCACTGAAGCTTTCTTT. Its protein is CASSLAGESTEAFF.

The genes are TRBV28 and TRBJ2-2; no reliable D call. Germline loops: CDR1 MDHEN, CDR2 SYDVKM. Trimming removed 6 bases from V and 5 bases from J, with 19 bases in between. CDR3 length: 16 residues. CDR3 residues: CASRKGPLIGTGELFF. CDR3 bases: TGTGCCAGCAGAAAAGGACCTCTTATTGGTACCGGGGAGCTGTTTTTT. The full variable domain, with the rest looked up from reference TRBV28 and TRBJ2-2, is DVKVTQSSRYLVKRTGEKVFLECVQDMDHENMFWYRQDPGLGLRLIYFSYDVKMKEKGDIPEGYSVSREKKERFSLILESASTNQTSMYLCASRKGPLIGTGELFFGEGSRLTVL.

The V gene is TRBV6-5, the J gene TRBJ2-7; 8 bases agree with TRBD1. This CDR3 has 13 amino acids. The V segment lost 4 bases and the J segment 3 bases; nucleotides outside the gene matches: 2. Germline loops: CDR1 MNHEY, CDR2 SVGAGI. CDR3 DNA sequence: TGTGCCAGCAGTTCCGACAGGGGCTACGAGCAGTACTTC. The encoded protein is CASSSDRGYEQYF.

The chain uses TRBV7-2 and TRBJ2-3; 7 positions match TRBD1. Germline trimming cut 4 bases from V and 6 bases from J; bases unmatched to any gene: 10. The germline V gene encodes CDR1 SGHTA and CDR2 FQGNSA. This CDR3 spans 15 amino acids. DNA of the CDR3: TGTGCCAGCAGCTCGACCCTACAGGGGAAGGATACGCAGTATTTT. It encodes CASSSTLQGKDTQYF.

The chain couples TRBV2 to TRBJ1-5; TRBD1 matches 8 bases. The CDR3 runs 13 residues. The trim removed 6 bases at V and 9 bases at J, leaving 7 bases unmatched. The V gene's germline CDR1 is SNHLY and CDR2 FYNNEI. CDR3 residues: CASRPGQDRPQHF. The CDR3 coding sequence is TGTGCCAGCAGGCCGGGACAGGATCGGCCCCAGCATTTT.

The chain recombines TRBV6-5 with TRBJ2-7; possibly TRBD1 for D (6 bases). V was cut by 6 bases and J by 0 bases, with 15 bases left in between. Germline CDR1 reads MNHEY; CDR2 reads SVGAGI. The CDR3 is 15 residues long. CDR3 residues: CASSQGRMVSYEQYF. The CDR3 bases are TGTGCCAGCAGCCAGGGGCGAATGGTCTCCTACGAGCAGTACTTC.

The chain combines TRBV29-1 with TRBJ1-1; D unresolved. Trimming took 6 bases from V and 6 from J, leaving 17 bases between them. The CDR3 runs to 13 residues. CDR1 and CDR2 from the germline V gene are SQVTM and ANQGSEA. This CDR3 reads CSVQKDWAAEAFF. The CDR3 DNA reads TGCAGCGTGCAAAAGGACTGGGCGGCTGAAGCTTTCTTT.

CDR3 sequence (DNA): TGTGCCAGCAGCTTAGATCGTGGCACAGGGCATTGGGGCTACACCTTC. Protein: CASSLDRGTGHWGYTF. V and J are TRBV11-2 and TRBJ1-2, with D perhaps matching TRBD1 (6 bases). The CDR3 totals 16 residues. Germline loops: CDR1 SGHAT, CDR2 FQNNGV. V dropped 0 bases and J dropped 8 bases, with 19 bases sitting between them. Full variable domain (remainder filled in from reference TRBV11-2 and TRBJ1-2): EAGVAQSPRYKIIEKRQSVAFWCNPISGHATLYWYQQILGQGPKLLIQFQNNGVVDDSQLPKDRFSAERLKGVDSTLKIQPAKLEDSAVYLCASSLDRGTGHWGYTFGSGTRLTVV.

V gene TRBV28 combines with J gene TRBJ1-3; TRBD1 matches 7 bases. Unmatched junction bases numbered 1, after V lost 2 bases and J lost 0 bases. Germline V lookup: CDR1 MDHEN, CDR2 SYDVKM. This CDR3 has 15 residues. The CDR3 region has the DNA TGTGCCAGCAGTTTAGCAGGGGGCTCTGGAAACACCATATATTTT. It codes for CASSLAGGSGNTIYF.

The V call is TRBV6-6, the J call TRBJ1-1; 10 bases align to TRBD1. This CDR3 region has 15 residues. The J segment lost 4 bases and the V segment lost 5 bases, leaving 7 bases of the junction unmatched. CDR1 and CDR2 from the germline V gene are MNHNY and SVGAGI (reference sequence). This CDR3 is CASSTGQGLSTEAFF. The CDR3 nucleotides are TGTGCCAGCAGTACGGGACAGGGGTTGAGCACTGAAGCTTTCTTT.

The chain is built from TRBV2 and TRBJ2-1; maybe TRBD2 (5 bases). Germline assignment: CDR1 SNHLY and CDR2 FYNNEI. Between the trimmed V and J ends, which lost 6 bases and 1 base, there was a span of 13 bases. The CDR3 consists of 15 residues. The CDR3 here is CASSLSGVSYNEQFF. The CDR3 nucleotides are TGTGCCAGCAGCCTCAGCGGAGTTTCCTACAATGAGCAGTTCTTC.

This chain connects TRBV5-4 to TRBJ1-1; 7 nucleotides agree with TRBD1. V shed 4 bases, J shed 0 bases, and the junction held 3 bases outside the gene matches. In germline, CDR1 is SGHNT, CDR2 YYREEE (reference sequence). This CDR3 contains 14 residues. CDR3: CASSMGQLNTEAFF. CDR3 sequence (DNA): TGTGCCAGCAGCATGGGACAGCTGAACACTGAAGCTTTCTTT.

The chain joins TRBV7-9 to TRBJ2-1; TRBD2 is a possible D gene (6 bases). V lost 4 bases, J lost 5 bases, and 18 bases lay in between. The germline CDR1 and CDR2 sequences are SEHNR and FQNEAQ (reference sequence). The CDR3 is 16 residues long. CDR3 DNA: TGTGCCAGCAGCTCACCTAGCGCCAAAAGGAACAATGAGCAGTTCTTC. The encoded protein is CASSSPSAKRNNEQFF.

The genes are TRBV7-9 and TRBJ2-7; possibly TRBD2 for D (6 bases). The CDR3 totals 12 residues. Germline V gives CDR1 SEHNR, CDR2 FQNEAQ (reference sequence). V gave up 10 bases and J gave up 4 bases, with 14 bases separating them. The CDR3 protein is CATRLDGYEQYF. The CDR3 region has the DNA TGTGCCACGAGACTAGACGGATACGAGCAGTACTTC.

The rearrangement joins TRBV29-1 to TRBJ1-2; D is ambiguous. Germline CDR1 SQVTM, CDR2 ANQGSEA. The CDR3 runs to 17 residues. With 1 base removed from V and 4 bases from J, the gap between germline ends came to 22 bases. In DNA, the CDR3 is TGCAGCGTTGAAGGGTCGACCGCCGCAGCAAACCTCTATGGCTACACCTTC. It translates to CSVEGSTAAANLYGYTF.

CDR3 nucleotide sequence: TGTGCCAGCAGCAGGGGGACAGGGGGTCGCGCTAATGAAAAACTGTTTTTT. Translated: CASSRGTGGRANEKLFF. V gene TRBV5-4 combines with J gene TRBJ1-4, with 11 bases lining up with TRBD1. Germline V gene lookup returns CDR1 SGHNT and CDR2 YYREEE (reference sequence). This CDR3 is 17 amino acids long. J lost 3 bases, V lost 4 bases, and 8 bases had no gene match.

The chain couples TRBV30 to TRBJ1-4; 7 positions match TRBD1. From germline, CDR1 is GTSNPN and CDR2 SVGIG (reference sequence). V lost 2 bases and J lost 7; bases outside the gene matches: 1. CDR3 length: 12 residues. CDR3 region: CAWSTGAEKLFF. Here the CDR3 DNA reads TGTGCCTGGAGTACAGGGGCTGAAAAACTGTTTTTT.